This T cell receptor beta chain was sequenced in a study of cytomegalovirus exposure and HLA in healthy donors (dated by TCRdb to the late 2010s). At the level of the whole study: An earlier analysis of fewer than 750 of the donors reported around 280 Gb of sequence data and 117 million unique TCR beta sequences obtained from around 170 million T cells. Roughly 300 gigabases of sequencing data and 70 million to 95 million unique TCR sequences made up an early release that covered nearly 650 HLA-typed donors. Typing coverage differed by locus: A, B, C, DRB1 and DQB1 were typed in about 620-630 donors, DQA1 in approximately 520, DPA1 in approximately 600, and DPB1 in just under 490. An earlier analysis of some 500 of the donors applied high-throughput TCR beta sequencing to assess whether each TCR beta V gene segment acted as functional or pseudogenic. A later genetic analysis took genome-wide SNP genotypes for about 65% of the 666 donors and used that subset as a discovery cohort. Because of strong linkage in the cohort, roughly five DR-DQ haplotypes were treated as single units for association and clustering. In addition to the first cohort of 500 to 850 subjects, a separate validation cohort of around 110 different subjects was used. Donor age, sex, ethnicity and CMV serostatus were collected together with the repertoire data. Rather than using new phenotypic data, the later analysis identified candidate immune exposures from TCR beta sequences and from how often those sequences occurred across donors. The T cell repertoires of several hundred subjects were profiled by immunosequencing and related to cytomegalovirus serostatus. High-throughput TCR immunosequencing, statistical association of individual TCRs with disease status, and machine learning were combined to predict cytomegalovirus infection status. All discovery cohort repertoires had been generated on a single sequencing platform. Across 398 genotyped donors of the cohort, an average of roughly 200,000 unique TCR beta nucleotide sequences per donor were sequenced, and approximately 17% of those sequences were non-productive. HLA typing covered class I and class II loci at four-digit resolution. The genetic ancestry cluster associated with self-reported Caucasian donors included around 76% of the 300 to 450 genotyped donors. The aim of the study was to test whether cataloging public T cell receptors could identify signatures of past pathogen exposure. A later analysis re-examined previously published TCR beta repertoires from roughly 650 donors and added high-resolution HLA genotyping to investigate patterns of TCR occurrence.

General conclusions and limits of the study: The only immune exposure information available for the cohort was CMV serostatus. Seventeen rarely observed V segments, including chromosome 9 orphons, were excluded from the earlier analysis of just under 600 of the donors because counts were too low. Linkage disequilibrium might explain the correlated functional status among segregating V segments, but an unknown experimental factor could not be ruled out. In a later analysis, several top co-occurrence clusters were reported to appear linked to parvovirus B19, influenza, CMV and Epstein-Barr virus. A later analysis found that TCR association rates varied across HLA loci, with DRB1 alleles showing the most associated TCRs and HLA-C alleles the fewest. A cluster of highly shared sequence variants was judged likely to represent a technical artifact of the sequencing pipeline. Presence/absence analyses assumed roughly uniform sequencing depth across donors, an assumption that may not hold. Specific HLA alleles were associated with over 15,000 TCR beta sequences at a false discovery rate of 0.05 in a later analysis. Most TCR sequences were observed very rarely across donors, whereas some public TCRs were present in many individuals. Cytomegalovirus status was reported to be diagnosed by the classifier with high specificity and sensitivity in both the original and validation cohorts. In a later analysis, HLA-associated TCR beta chains showed more clonal expansion and lower generation probabilities than non-associated chains that were equally common. When HLA alleles, especially DR and DQ, strongly co-occurred, attributing TCR associations to individual alleles was difficult. Because HLA typing was unavailable for some donors at each locus, only the typed subset was used in association tests. V-gene and J-gene trimming of TCR beta chains was associated with a missense DCLRE1C variant in a later genetic analysis, and the association was replicated in an independent cohort. A later analysis found that most CMV-associated TCR beta chains appeared HLA-restricted, with HLA associations seemingly driven largely by CMV exposure. A further reported finding was that TCR beta sequences accurately predicted the HLA-A and HLA-B alleles for most subjects in the first cohort. The study listed 150 to 200 TCR beta chains as associated with cytomegalovirus. Only TCR beta chains were sequenced in this cohort, and the absence of alpha or paired-chain data limited detectable features. A few of the identified cytomegalovirus-associated TCR beta chains were confirmed in vitro to be specific for cytomegalovirus antigens. The authors suggested that the approach could potentially be extended to other disease states and immunological phenotypes. According to a later genetic analysis, donors in an Asian-associated ancestry cluster had fewer N-insertions in productive TCRs than the roughly 700-donor mean. Broadly in line with IMGT annotations, most TCR beta V segments showed up in productive rearrangements about 87% or about 30% of the time in an earlier analysis of under 700 of the donors.

The method was the immunoSEQ multiplex PCR assay. A mixture of 60 forward primers for TCR Vbeta segments and 13 reverse primers for TCR Jbeta segments was used in the multiplex PCR. Amplification of the CDR3 region of rearranged TCR beta genes was performed with a multiplex PCR assay on genomic DNA. On the Illumina HiSeq System, the amplified TCR beta libraries were sequenced as 87-base-pair reads. The study's own analysis went as follows. A later analysis tallied tens of millions of unique TCR beta chains across the 666 repertoires, and about 10 million of those chains were shared by two or more donors. Raw reads were error-corrected and collapsed into unique sequences by a nearest-neighbor algorithm in which closely related sequences were merged to remove PCR and sequencing errors. Alignment of CDR3 sequences to IMGT reference sequences was used to assign V, D and J gene segments. For a sequence to be retained, a match of at least six nucleotides was required to both a V gene segment and a J gene segment. Rearrangements were classified as productive when the CDR3 lacked stop codons and remained in frame with V and J, and all other rearrangements were classified as non-productive. Following IMGT convention, CDR3 was defined as the stretch from the second conserved V-encoded cysteine up to the conserved J-encoded phenylalanine. The earlier analysis of about 610 of the donors excluded any sequence lacking an unambiguous match to a single V gene segment. In an earlier analysis of some 590 of the donors, a V segment was called functional when productive rearrangements were above 56.7%, and segregating when the standard deviation between donors exceeded 5%. A statistical classification framework was built for diagnosing cytomegalovirus status from the catalog of TCR beta chain sequences. A later analysis assigned V and J genes by comparing TCR nucleotide sequences with IMGT/GENE-DB human TR gene sequences. In a later analysis, CDR3 sequences and most-parsimonious VDJ recombination scenarios were assigned using the TCRdist pipeline. In a later analysis, each TCR beta chain was defined by its CDR3 amino acid sequence together with its V-gene family, and reads lacking a unique V-gene family were excluded. In a later analysis, around 600 highly shared, low-generation-probability nucleotide sequences were removed to address suspected cross-contamination and a sequencing artifact. For each public chain, a later analysis derived a clonal expansion index from normalized ranks of inferred template counts within each repertoire. Generation probabilities in a later analysis came from a VDJ recombination model fitted to out-of-frame rearrangements, and those results were checked against IGoR. In a later analysis, TCR-TCR, TCR-HLA and TCR-CMV co-occurrence was scored with hypergeometric tests, and a repertoire-size bias correction was applied to TCR pairs. A later analysis estimated false discovery rates by permuting HLA or CMV assignments 20 times. A later analysis grouped co-occurring TCRs with DBSCAN, adding TCRdist sequence similarity when clustering within HLA-allele-positive subsets. For co-occurrence clustering, repertoires with fewer than 30,000 or more than 120,000 public chains were excluded, along with roughly 5 repertoires with anomalous nucleotide sharing. Sourced from immuneACCESS, this table was stored by TCRdb with only in-frame sequences that have V and J called. A share of the clones is absent; for the studies checked, an unresolved V gene accounts for under half, and the remainder has no known explanation. V and J calls and clone size come straight from that table; D and trimming were deduced from the DNA. Within this sample are more than 150,000 clones, with more than 85% of them counted one time only. The top ten clones comprise around 0.21% of the sample.

In total, just over 650 healthy bone marrow donors made up the cohort. At the time of sampling, every cohort member was nominally healthy, though immune exposures that went unrecorded were likely present. The donor was CMV seronegative and belonged to the group of around 400 seronegative cohort members. A peripheral blood sample was collected from each donor, and TCR beta sequencing was performed on peripheral blood mononuclear cells. Genomic DNA extraction from the blood cell samples was performed with the Qiagen DNeasy Blood Extraction Kit. On this clone itself: Its antigen is currently not known. No per-base quality is available; no much larger clone lies one base away.

This sequence was found in a girl under two years old in good health and CMV-seronegative. The sample taken for sequencing was PBMCs.

The DNA reads as follows: TGTGCCAGCAGTGACTCGGTCGGTTACGAGCAGTACTTC. Its protein product is CASSDSVGYEQYF. In this chain, TRBV6-4 is recombined with TRBJ2-7; the D segment cannot be called with confidence. The germline V gene specifies MRHNA as CDR1 and SNTAGT as CDR2. Including cysteine and phenylalanine, the CDR3 has 13 amino acids. The CDR3 DNA has 39 bases and is translated from base 1. The V and J ends are trimmed by 0 bases and 4 bases, leaving 7 bases between them.